The source of this T cell receptor beta chain is a study of T cell changes during pregnancy in multiple sclerosis. Libraries were prepared by immunoSEQ multiplex PCR; TCRdb keeps only in-frame clonotypes and omits some of them. Of 45,000 to 55,000 clones in the sample, 92% were seen once. Sample: CD4+ T cells from peripheral blood mononuclear cells, taken after pregnancy. The clonotype comes from a female donor in good health, enrolled as a control in a pregnancy study.

CDR3 sequence: CASSYSMNSYQPQHF. The DNA for the CDR3 is TGTGCCAGCAGTTACTCGATGAACAGCTACCAGCCCCAGCATTTT. This chain connects TRBV6-5 to TRBJ1-5; no reliable D call. Germline V gene data show CDR1 as MNHEY and CDR2 as SVGAGI. CDR3 length: 15 amino acids. With 0 bases removed from V and 7 bases from J, the gap between germline ends came to 13 bases.